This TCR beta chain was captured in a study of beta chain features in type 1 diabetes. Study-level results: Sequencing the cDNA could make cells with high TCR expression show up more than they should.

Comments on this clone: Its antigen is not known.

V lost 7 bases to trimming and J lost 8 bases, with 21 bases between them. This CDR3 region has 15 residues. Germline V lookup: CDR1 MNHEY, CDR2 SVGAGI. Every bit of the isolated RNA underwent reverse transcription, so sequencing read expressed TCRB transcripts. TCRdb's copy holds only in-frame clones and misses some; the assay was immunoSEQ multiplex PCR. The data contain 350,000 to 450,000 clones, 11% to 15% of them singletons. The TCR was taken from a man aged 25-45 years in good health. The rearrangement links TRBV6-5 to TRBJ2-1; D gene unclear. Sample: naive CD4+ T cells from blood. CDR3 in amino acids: CASTSPGLGDYEQFF. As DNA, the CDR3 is TGTGCCAGCACCTCGCCGGGCCTCGGCGACTATGAGCAGTTCTTC.